The 26 T cell receptor beta chains in this list originate from one sample, sequenced in a study of T cell responses to AZD1222 COVID-19 vaccine. Sequencing used immunoSEQ multiplex PCR; TCRdb keeps in-frame clones, though not all of them. Its table lists over 130,000 clones. The specimen sequenced was peripheral blood. The receptors stem from an adult in good health.

The chain carries TRBV5-1 and TRBJ1-1; no firm D call. The germline V gene encodes CDR1 SGHRS and CDR2 YFSETQ. The CDR3 spans 16 residues. The V end was cut by 4 bases, the J end by 3 bases, with 19 bases between. The CDR3 DNA is TGCGCCAGCAGCGGAACTCGGTGGGAGGGAGACACTGAAGCTTTCTTT. Protein sequence: CASSGTRWEGDTEAFF.

This chain joins TRBV9 and TRBJ1-2; TRBD1 matches 9 bases. CDR3 length: 13 residues. The V segment lost 0 bases and the J segment 8 bases; nucleotides outside the gene matches: 2. Germline V gives CDR1 SGDLS, CDR2 YYNGEE. This CDR3 reads CASSVGDRDGYTF. The CDR3 DNA reads as TGTGCCAGCAGCGTAGGGGACAGGGACGGCTACACCTTC.

The chain carries TRBV6-5 and TRBJ1-1, with D hard to call. This CDR3 contains 12 residues. V lost 4 bases, J lost 2 bases, and 5 bases lay in between. From germline, CDR1 is MNHEY and CDR2 SVGAGI. The CDR3, as DNA: TGTGCCAGCAGTTCGAGAAACACTGAAGCTTTCTTT. Translated, it gives CASSSRNTEAFF.

The chain uses TRBV7-2 and TRBJ1-1, with D tentatively TRBD1 (6 bases). This CDR3 comprises 13 residues. Per the germline V gene, CDR1 is SGHTA and CDR2 is FQGNSA. The V and J ends lost 0 bases and 4 bases respectively, with 6 bases between them. The CDR3 DNA reads TGTGCCAGCAGCTTAGCGGGGGCCACTGAAGCTTTCTTT. This translates into CASSLAGATEAFF.

This chain links TRBV2 with TRBJ1-4, with 7 bases aligning to TRBD1. The CDR3 runs to 14 residues. The germline gives CDR1 SNHLY, CDR2 FYNNEI. V was pared by 6 bases and J by 8 bases, with 9 bases of the junction left unmatched. The CDR3 spells CASRTDRVVEKLFF. The CDR3 DNA follows: TGTGCCAGCAGGACAGACAGGGTTGTCGAAAAACTGTTTTTT.

The chain carries TRBV7-9 and TRBJ2-6; 7 positions match TRBD1. CDR3 length: 17 residues. After removal of 4 bases from V and 0 bases from J, the junction contained 6 bases not matched to a gene. CDR1 and CDR2 from the germline V gene are SEHNR and FQNEAQ (reference sequence). The CDR3 region has the DNA TGTGCCAGCAGCTGGGTCGGGACAGCCTCTGGGGCCAACGTCCTGACTTTC. It codes for CASSWVGTASGANVLTF.

The V call is TRBV7-2, the J call TRBJ1-5; the D is unclear. Between the trimmed V and J ends, which lost 4 bases and 4 bases, there was a span of 8 bases. Germline values: CDR1 SGHTA, CDR2 FQGNSA. This CDR3 spans 13 amino acids. Here the CDR3 reads CASSSRRNQPQHF. In DNA, the CDR3 is TGTGCCAGCAGCTCTAGACGTAATCAGCCCCAGCATTTT.

This chain connects TRBV13 to TRBJ2-7; TRBD2 might be the D (6 bases). Between the trimmed V and J ends, which lost 5 bases and 0 bases, there was a span of 14 bases. This CDR3 is built from 15 residues. The germline gives CDR1 PRHDT, CDR2 FYEKMQ (reference sequence). The CDR3 sequence: CASSPGTLTSYEQYF. CDR3 DNA: TGTGCCAGCAGCCCCGGGACTCTCACCTCCTACGAGCAGTACTTC.

This sequence joins TRBV5-1 and TRBJ1-1; no firm D call. Germline values: CDR1 SGHRS, CDR2 YFSETQ. The V gene lost 0 bases and the J gene lost 3 bases, with 9 bases spanning the gap. The CDR3 is 14 amino acids. The CDR3 loop reads CASSLGVSHTEAFF. In DNA, the CDR3 is TGCGCCAGCAGCTTGGGAGTTAGTCACACTGAAGCTTTCTTT.

This rearrangement joins TRBV29-1 to TRBJ1-1, with D unresolved. Deletions cut 3 bases from V and 6 bases from J, with 17 bases between. The germline gives CDR1 SQVTM, CDR2 ANQGSEA. This CDR3 spans 14 amino acids. This CDR3 is CSVDPSTFTAEAFF. The CDR3 nucleotides are TGCAGCGTTGATCCTAGCACTTTTACGGCTGAAGCTTTCTTT.

The chain recombines TRBV18 with TRBJ2-7; D possibly matches TRBD1 or TRBD2 (6 bases each). Trimming shortened V by 2 bases and J by 1 base, and 15 bases separated the two germline ends. Germline-derived CDR1 and CDR2 are KGHSH and LQKENI. The CDR3 is made up of 16 amino acids. CDR3 residues: CASSPGVRGASYEQYF. The CDR3 coding sequence is TGTGCCAGCTCACCAGGTGTTAGGGGGGCATCCTACGAGCAGTACTTC.

The chain employs TRBV5-6 and TRBJ1-2; D is perhaps TRBD1 (6 bases). CDR3 length: 16 residues. Germline V gene lookup returns CDR1 SGHDT and CDR2 YYEEEE. Between the trimmed V and J ends, which lost 0 bases and 4 bases, there was a span of 16 bases. CDR3 amino acids: CASSLGTAKGLYGYTF. The DNA for the CDR3 is TGTGCCAGCAGCTTGGGGACAGCCAAAGGGCTCTATGGCTACACCTTC.

The V gene is TRBV12-3 or TRBV12-4, the J gene TRBJ1-2, with 10 bases identical to TRBD1. Trimming removed 4 bases from V and 7 bases from J; junction bases left unmatched: 3. The CDR3 consists of 13 residues. CDR3 sequence (DNA): TGTGCCAGCAGTTCGGACAGGGGGTCTGGCTACACCTTC. Translation: CASSSDRGSGYTF.

This CDR3 is CASSISRGPYSNQPQHF. Here the CDR3 DNA reads TGTGCCAGTAGTATTAGTAGGGGCCCTTATAGCAATCAGCCCCAGCATTTT. The chain recombines TRBV19 with TRBJ1-5; possible D gene TRBD1, 5 bases. The CDR3 sequence is 17 residues long. The V end lost 3 bases, the J end lost 0 bases, and 15 bases lay between the germline ends. Germline CDR1 LNHDA, CDR2 SQIVND (reference sequence).

The chain recombines TRBV10-2 with TRBJ1-2; D gene ambiguous. Germline V gene data show CDR1 as WSHSY and CDR2 as SAAADI. The CDR3 has 16 residues. V was shortened by 0 bases and J by 2 bases, with 13 bases between the two germline ends. Here the CDR3 DNA reads TGCGCCAGCAGTGAGTCTATTCTGGCAGGCAACTATGGCTACACCTTC. This sequence encodes CASSESILAGNYGYTF.

V usage is TRBV2 and J usage is TRBJ1-2; the D gene is possibly TRBD1 (5 bases). Deletions cut 1 base from V and 6 bases from J, with 9 bases between. Germline CDR1 reads SNHLY; CDR2 reads FYNNEI. The CDR3 has 13 residues. This CDR3 reads CASSEGQGDGYTF. The CDR3, as DNA: TGTGCCAGCAGTGAAGGGCAGGGTGATGGCTACACCTTC.

V and J are TRBV5-4 and TRBJ2-5; perhaps TRBD1 as D (5 bases). Germline V CDR1 and CDR2: SGHNT, YYREEE (reference sequence). Trimming took 6 bases from V and 1 from J, leaving 10 bases between them. CDR3 length: 13 amino acids. The CDR3 loop is CASTIQGQETQYF. The CDR3 DNA follows: TGTGCCAGCACCATTCAGGGCCAAGAGACCCAGTACTTC.

The chain uses TRBV19 and TRBJ2-5; D is perhaps TRBD1 (6 bases). The CDR3 totals 16 residues. Trimming left V 4 bases short and J 0 bases short, with 15 bases between. Germline assignment: CDR1 LNHDA and CDR2 SQIVND (reference sequence). CDR3 nucleotides: TGTGCCAGTAGTAGAAAAACCGGGACATACCAAGAGACCCAGTACTTC. This sequence encodes CASSRKTGTYQETQYF.

This chain uses TRBV10-3 with TRBJ1-1; 8 nucleotides line up with TRBD1. The J segment lost 9 bases and the V segment lost 6 bases, leaving 12 bases of the junction unmatched. This CDR3 region has 14 residues. Germline V gene data show CDR1 as ENHRY and CDR2 as SYGVKD. The CDR3 nucleotides read TGTGCCATCAGAAGAGTGGAGAGACAGGGGCAAGCTTTCTTT. Translation gives CAIRRVERQGQAFF.

This rearrangement joins TRBV19 to TRBJ1-2; possible D gene TRBD1, 5 bases. Germline V gene data show CDR1 as LNHDA and CDR2 as SQIVND (reference sequence). V was shortened by 3 bases and J by 9 bases, with 20 bases between the two germline ends. CDR3 size: 15 residues. DNA of the CDR3: TGTGCCAGTAGTATCTTTCGGGGGTCAGGAGGTAGCTACACCTTC. This translates into CASSIFRGSGGSYTF.

The chain recombines TRBV4-1 with TRBJ1-5; 8 bases align to TRBD1. The CDR3 totals 16 residues. V lost 0 bases and J lost 2; bases outside the gene matches: 3. CDR1 MGHRA and CDR2 YSYEKL come from the germline V gene. CDR3 nucleotide sequence: TGCGCCAGCAGCCAAGATCAGGGGGCAGGCAATCAGCCCCAGCATTTT. This encodes CASSQDQGAGNQPQHF.

The genes are TRBV18 and TRBJ1-1; 7 bases map to TRBD1. The CDR3 contains 19 residues. The germline gives CDR1 KGHSH, CDR2 LQKENI. The V gene end was trimmed by 1 base and the J gene end by 0 bases; junction bases not matched to a gene: 14. The CDR3 spells CASSPRGGPSGTVNTEAFF. CDR3 DNA sequence: TGTGCCAGCTCACCACGCGGGGGGCCCTCCGGGACAGTGAACACTGAAGCTTTCTTT.

J is TRBJ2-1 and V is TRBV5-5; 11 positions agree with TRBD1. This CDR3 contains 16 residues. Germline V gene sequence: CDR1 SGHKS, CDR2 YYEKEE (reference sequence). The junction had 5 bases not matched to a gene; V was cut back by 0 bases and J by 6 bases. DNA of the CDR3: TGTGCCAGCAGCTTGGCAGGACAGGGGGCAATCAATGAGCAGTTCTTC. Its protein is CASSLAGQGAINEQFF. The variable domain in full, completed from reference TRBV5-5 and TRBJ2-1, reads DAGVTQSPTHLIKTRGQQVTLRCSPISGHKSVSWYQQVLGQGPQFIFQYYEKEERGRGNFPDRFSARQFPNYSSELNVNALLLGDSALYLCASSLAGQGAINEQFFGPGTRLTVL.

The chain recombines TRBV7-2 with TRBJ2-5, with TRBD2 matching 14 bases. J gave up 5 bases and V 1 base, and 6 bases lay outside the gene matches. This CDR3 comprises 17 residues. CDR1 and CDR2 from the germline V gene are SGHTA and FQGNSA. The CDR3 nucleotides are TGTGCCAGCAGCTTAGAGGGAAGGACTAGCGGGGGGGAGACCCAGTACTTC. Translation: CASSLEGRTSGGETQYF.

This chain connects TRBV11-2 to TRBJ1-1; TRBD1 aligns across 12 bases. This CDR3 comprises 14 residues. V lost 4 bases and J lost 11; bases outside the gene matches: 8. Germline assignment: CDR1 SGHAT and CDR2 FQNNGV. As DNA, the CDR3 is TGTGCCAGCAGCTACCCGGGACAGGGGGCAGTGGCTTTCTTT. Protein sequence: CASSYPGQGAVAFF.

The chain uses TRBV6-6 and TRBJ1-1; the match to TRBD1 covers 7 bases. CDR1 and CDR2 from the germline V gene are MNHNY and SVGAGI (reference sequence). Trimming removed 6 bases from V and 3 bases from J; junction bases left unmatched: 7. The CDR3 totals 14 residues. The CDR3 region has the DNA TGTGCCAGCAGCCGCGGGGACAGTGACACTGAAGCTTTCTTT. Translation gives CASSRGDSDTEAFF.